The 25 T cell receptor beta chains in this list originate from one sample, sequenced in a study of blood T cell repertoires in COVID-19. TCRdb's table, derived via immunoSEQ multiplex PCR, lists solely in-frame clones and lacks some. The sample yields under 200,000 clones, over 75% seen once. Material for sequencing was peripheral blood. The origin of the receptors is a woman aged 80 or over with acute or convalescent COVID-19.

The chain employs TRBV7-2 and TRBJ1-6; D unresolved. The CDR3 is made up of 14 amino acids. With 4 bases removed from V and 8 bases from J, the gap between germline ends came to 12 bases. Germline CDR1 is SGHTA and CDR2 is FQGNSA. The CDR3 loop reads CASSSTALYSPLHF. CDR3 DNA: TGTGCCAGCAGCTCTACTGCCCTTTATTCACCCCTCCACTTT.

This clone was observed a handful of times. The rearrangement uses TRBV5-1 and TRBJ1-6; unclear D gene. The CDR3 contains 15 residues. Deletions cut 4 bases from V and 5 bases from J, with 13 bases between. Germline values: CDR1 SGHRS, CDR2 YFSETQ. DNA for the CDR3: TGCGCCAGCAGCCCCACAGAGGGTAATAATTCACCCCTCCACTTT. Translation: CASSPTEGNNSPLHF.

This chain connects TRBV19 to TRBJ1-4; unclear D gene. The CDR3 is made up of 14 amino acids. With 3 bases removed from V and 5 bases from J, the gap between germline ends came to 10 bases. Germline V gene sequence: CDR1 LNHDA, CDR2 SQIVND (reference sequence). This chain's CDR3 is CASSILRSNEKLFF. The CDR3 region has the DNA TGTGCCAGTAGTATCCTTCGGTCAAATGAAAAACTGTTTTTT.

The chain employs TRBV19 and TRBJ2-7; tentatively, D is TRBD1 (5 bases). The CDR3 is made up of 14 amino acids. V lost 3 bases and J lost 2, with 11 bases in between. From germline, CDR1 is LNHDA and CDR2 SQIVND (reference sequence). The CDR3 coding sequence is TGTGCCAGTAGTATGCAGGGTCTACCCTACGAGCAGTACTTC. It codes for CASSMQGLPYEQYF. The full variable domain, completed using reference TRBV19 and TRBJ2-7, is DGGITQSPKYLFRKEGQNVTLSCEQNLNHDAMYWYRQDPGQGLRLIYYSQIVNDFQKGDIAEGYSVSREKKESFPLTVTSAQKNPTAFYLCASSMQGLPYEQYFGPGTRLTVT.

This sequence joins TRBV4-3 and TRBJ2-7, with D tentatively TRBD1 (6 bases). This CDR3 has 13 amino acids. The germline V gene encodes CDR1 LGHNA and CDR2 YSLEER. Trimming took 4 bases from V and 5 from J, leaving 12 bases between them. In nucleotides, the CDR3 is TGCGCCAGCAGCCTGGACAGTCAGAACGAGCAGTACTTC. Amino acid sequence: CASSLDSQNEQYF.

This chain links TRBV3-1 (or the pseudogene TRBV3-2) with TRBJ1-3, with D hard to call. V was trimmed by 6 bases and J by 4 bases, leaving 13 bases between them. The CDR3 sequence is 14 residues long. Germline CDR1 is LGHDT and CDR2 is YNNKEL (reference sequence). CDR3 region: CASRPFGLGNTIYF. The CDR3 DNA follows: TGTGCCAGCAGACCTTTCGGTTTGGGAAACACCATATATTTT.

The chain links TRBV9 to TRBJ1-2, with no clear D. The CDR3 is made up of 13 amino acids. Germline-derived CDR1 and CDR2 are SGDLS and YYNGEE. Trimming removed 0 bases from V and 8 bases from J, with 11 bases in between. The CDR3 spells CASSVEMGRGYTF. The CDR3 coding sequence is TGTGCCAGCAGCGTAGAGATGGGCCGGGGCTACACCTTC. Based on the CDR3 plus reference TRBV9 and TRBJ1-2, the full variable domain is DSGVTQTPKHLITATGQRVTLRCSPRSGDLSVYWYQQSLDQGLQFLIQYYNGEERAKGNILERFSAQQFPDLHSELNLSSLELGDSALYFCASSVEMGRGYTFGSGTRLTVV.

The chain is built from TRBV18 and TRBJ1-3, with 9 nucleotides matching TRBD1. The CDR3 runs 17 residues. Unmatched junction bases numbered 6, after V lost 1 base and J lost 2 bases. Germline V gene sequence: CDR1 KGHSH, CDR2 LQKENI. CDR3 amino acids: CASSPLAGDRAGNTIYF. CDR3 DNA sequence: TGTGCCAGCTCACCACTCGCCGGGGACAGGGCTGGAAACACCATATATTTT.

Here the CDR3 DNA reads TGCGCCAGCAGTCTAGAATCCTCCTACGAGCAGTACTTC. It encodes CASSLESSYEQYF. This chain uses TRBV4-1 with TRBJ2-7; the D is unclear. The germline CDR1 and CDR2 sequences are MGHRA and YSYEKL. Trimming shortened V by 6 bases and J by 0 bases, and 9 bases separated the two germline ends. The CDR3 totals 13 residues.

This chain connects TRBV7-8 to TRBJ2-5; maybe TRBD1 (6 bases). Germline-derived CDR1 and CDR2 are SGHVS and FQNEAQ. The CDR3 is made up of 16 amino acids. Trimming left V 5 bases short and J 7 bases short, with 23 bases between. The CDR3 region has the DNA TGTGCCAGCAGCCGGATTTTGGGACAAGGGGTGGGGACCCAGTACTTC. Its translation: CASSRILGQGVGTQYF.

The chain combines TRBV18 with TRBJ2-1; 7 bases fit TRBD2. With 2 bases clipped from V and 0 bases from J, the junction kept 4 bases outside the gene matches. The germline V gene has CDR1 KGHSH and CDR2 LQKENI. The CDR3 sequence is 16 residues long. The CDR3 coding sequence is TGTGCCAGCTCACCAAACGTAGCGGGCTCCTACAATGAGCAGTTCTTC. Translation gives CASSPNVAGSYNEQFF.

The chain has TRBV29-1 and TRBJ1-1, with D perhaps matching TRBD1 (5 bases). Trimming took off 5 bases at V and 4 bases at J, with 11 bases between the two ends. CDR1 is SQVTM, CDR2 ANQGSEA, per germline. The CDR3 loop spans 12 amino acids. The CDR3 region is CSVRGVGTEAFF. The CDR3 DNA is TGCAGCGTTCGGGGGGTCGGCACTGAAGCTTTCTTT.

The gene calls are TRBV5-6 and TRBJ1-5, with D perhaps matching TRBD1 (5 bases). Germline V gene lookup returns CDR1 SGHDT and CDR2 YYEEEE. The V end lost 4 bases, the J end lost 7 bases, and 18 bases lay between the germline ends. This CDR3 spans 15 amino acids. The CDR3 DNA reads as TGTGCCAGCAGCCCATCGAGCTCCCCAGGGCAGCCCCAGCATTTT. Translating gives CASSPSSSPGQPQHF.

The chain uses TRBV5-1 and TRBJ1-2; 7 bases are shared with TRBD1. This CDR3 contains 13 residues. J lost 6 bases, V lost 2 bases, and 4 bases had no gene match. The germline V gene has CDR1 SGHRS and CDR2 YFSETQ. CDR3 in amino acids: CASSLEQGNGYTF. CDR3 DNA sequence: TGCGCCAGCAGCTTAGAACAGGGGAATGGCTACACCTTC.

This chain links TRBV12-5 with TRBJ1-5, with D uncertain. Trimming left V 1 base short and J 7 bases short, with 11 bases between. This CDR3 comprises 14 residues. Germline CDR1 and CDR2: LGHNT and FRNRAP. The DNA for the CDR3 is TGTGCTAGTGGTTTGGGACCCGACACCCAGCCCCAGCATTTT. Its protein is CASGLGPDTQPQHF.

The chain combines TRBV19 with TRBJ1-1, with TRBD1 identical over 9 bases. CDR1 is LNHDA, CDR2 SQIVND, per germline (reference sequence). J lost 0 bases, V lost 8 bases, and 10 bases had no gene match. The CDR3 sequence is 16 residues long. CDR3 sequence (DNA): TGTGCCAGTCGGGCGGGACAGGGCCCCATGAACACTGAAGCTTTCTTT. Protein: CASRAGQGPMNTEAFF. The full variable domain, its missing parts supplied by reference TRBV19 and TRBJ1-1, is DGGITQSPKYLFRKEGQNVTLSCEQNLNHDAMYWYRQDPGQGLRLIYYSQIVNDFQKGDIAEGYSVSREKKESFPLTVTSAQKNPTAFYLCASRAGQGPMNTEAFFGQGTRLTVV.

V is TRBV12-3 or TRBV12-4 and J is TRBJ1-2; 7 bases align to TRBD1. V shed 5 bases, J shed 8 bases, and the junction held 8 bases outside the gene matches. This CDR3 has 13 amino acids. CDR3 in amino acids: CASSLETGSGYTF. The CDR3 region has the DNA TGTGCCAGCAGTCTGGAGACAGGGTCCGGCTACACCTTC.

The J gene is TRBJ2-7, the V gene TRBV27, with D maybe TRBD1 (5 bases). The V end lost 4 bases, the J end lost 5 bases, and 9 bases lay between the germline ends. The CDR3 is 12 amino acids. Germline CDR1 is MNHEY and CDR2 is SMNVEV (reference sequence). DNA of the CDR3: TGTGCCAGCAGTTCGCAGGGCCACGAGCAGTACTTC. It encodes CASSSQGHEQYF.

V and J are TRBV6-5 and TRBJ1-5; no clear D. CDR1 and CDR2 (germline): MNHEY, SVGAGI. This CDR3 region has 15 residues. V gave up 6 bases and J gave up 9 bases, with 21 bases separating them. CDR3 residues: CASRGSGRDFGPQHF. CDR3 in DNA: TGTGCCAGCAGAGGGAGTGGGCGGGATTTCGGGCCCCAGCATTTT.

The chain is built from TRBV12-5 and TRBJ2-3; D gene uncertain. The CDR3 totals 15 residues. Germline assignment: CDR1 LGHNT and CDR2 FRNRAP. The V end lost 0 bases, the J end lost 0 bases, and 7 bases lay between the germline ends. CDR3 sequence reads: CASGLVQVSTDTQYF. CDR3 DNA sequence: TGTGCTAGTGGTTTGGTACAAGTCAGCACAGATACGCAGTATTTT.

This clone showed up just a few times. The V call is TRBV7-9, the J call TRBJ2-7; a possible D gene is TRBD1 (5 bases). Germline V lookup: CDR1 SEHNR, CDR2 FQNEAQ (reference sequence). Trimming left V 1 base short and J 2 bases short, with 6 bases between. CDR3 length: 13 amino acids. CDR3 DNA: TGTGCCAGCAGCTTAGAAGGGGCCTACGAGCAGTACTTC. It encodes CASSLEGAYEQYF.

The chain recombines TRBV5-4 with TRBJ2-3; D unresolved. From germline, CDR1 is SGHNT and CDR2 YYREEE (reference sequence). V was trimmed by 2 bases and J by 6 bases, leaving 19 bases between them. This CDR3 region has 16 residues. CDR3 sequence (DNA): TGTGCCAGCAGCTTTGGAAGCTCGGGTCCATTTGATACGCAGTATTTT. Translation: CASSFGSSGPFDTQYF.

The CDR3 coding sequence is TGTGCCAGCTCACCTACGGACAGGGGCCAAGAGACCCAGTACTTC. This sequence encodes CASSPTDRGQETQYF. This chain connects TRBV18 to TRBJ2-5; 9 nucleotides align to TRBD1. Germline V lookup: CDR1 KGHSH, CDR2 LQKENI. Unmatched junction bases numbered 3, after V lost 3 bases and J lost 1 base. The CDR3 loop spans 15 amino acids.

This clone was recorded at least ten times. The chain has TRBV30 and TRBJ1-1; 8 positions match TRBD1. The CDR3 sequence is 12 residues long. Trimming at V came to 5 bases and at J to 8 bases, leaving 7 bases not matched to a gene. Germline V lookup: CDR1 GTSNPN, CDR2 SVGIG (reference sequence). In DNA form, the CDR3 reads TGTGCCTGGCCCGGGACAGGCCAAGAAGCTTTCTTT. Translated: CAWPGTGQEAFF.

The J gene is TRBJ2-7, the V gene TRBV5-1, with D hard to call. The CDR3 length is 11 residues. Germline assignment: CDR1 SGHRS and CDR2 YFSETQ. V lost 4 bases to trimming and J lost 7 bases, with 9 bases between them. CDR3 amino acids: CASSQEGEQYF. The CDR3 DNA sequence: TGCGCCAGCAGCCAGGAAGGTGAGCAGTACTTC.